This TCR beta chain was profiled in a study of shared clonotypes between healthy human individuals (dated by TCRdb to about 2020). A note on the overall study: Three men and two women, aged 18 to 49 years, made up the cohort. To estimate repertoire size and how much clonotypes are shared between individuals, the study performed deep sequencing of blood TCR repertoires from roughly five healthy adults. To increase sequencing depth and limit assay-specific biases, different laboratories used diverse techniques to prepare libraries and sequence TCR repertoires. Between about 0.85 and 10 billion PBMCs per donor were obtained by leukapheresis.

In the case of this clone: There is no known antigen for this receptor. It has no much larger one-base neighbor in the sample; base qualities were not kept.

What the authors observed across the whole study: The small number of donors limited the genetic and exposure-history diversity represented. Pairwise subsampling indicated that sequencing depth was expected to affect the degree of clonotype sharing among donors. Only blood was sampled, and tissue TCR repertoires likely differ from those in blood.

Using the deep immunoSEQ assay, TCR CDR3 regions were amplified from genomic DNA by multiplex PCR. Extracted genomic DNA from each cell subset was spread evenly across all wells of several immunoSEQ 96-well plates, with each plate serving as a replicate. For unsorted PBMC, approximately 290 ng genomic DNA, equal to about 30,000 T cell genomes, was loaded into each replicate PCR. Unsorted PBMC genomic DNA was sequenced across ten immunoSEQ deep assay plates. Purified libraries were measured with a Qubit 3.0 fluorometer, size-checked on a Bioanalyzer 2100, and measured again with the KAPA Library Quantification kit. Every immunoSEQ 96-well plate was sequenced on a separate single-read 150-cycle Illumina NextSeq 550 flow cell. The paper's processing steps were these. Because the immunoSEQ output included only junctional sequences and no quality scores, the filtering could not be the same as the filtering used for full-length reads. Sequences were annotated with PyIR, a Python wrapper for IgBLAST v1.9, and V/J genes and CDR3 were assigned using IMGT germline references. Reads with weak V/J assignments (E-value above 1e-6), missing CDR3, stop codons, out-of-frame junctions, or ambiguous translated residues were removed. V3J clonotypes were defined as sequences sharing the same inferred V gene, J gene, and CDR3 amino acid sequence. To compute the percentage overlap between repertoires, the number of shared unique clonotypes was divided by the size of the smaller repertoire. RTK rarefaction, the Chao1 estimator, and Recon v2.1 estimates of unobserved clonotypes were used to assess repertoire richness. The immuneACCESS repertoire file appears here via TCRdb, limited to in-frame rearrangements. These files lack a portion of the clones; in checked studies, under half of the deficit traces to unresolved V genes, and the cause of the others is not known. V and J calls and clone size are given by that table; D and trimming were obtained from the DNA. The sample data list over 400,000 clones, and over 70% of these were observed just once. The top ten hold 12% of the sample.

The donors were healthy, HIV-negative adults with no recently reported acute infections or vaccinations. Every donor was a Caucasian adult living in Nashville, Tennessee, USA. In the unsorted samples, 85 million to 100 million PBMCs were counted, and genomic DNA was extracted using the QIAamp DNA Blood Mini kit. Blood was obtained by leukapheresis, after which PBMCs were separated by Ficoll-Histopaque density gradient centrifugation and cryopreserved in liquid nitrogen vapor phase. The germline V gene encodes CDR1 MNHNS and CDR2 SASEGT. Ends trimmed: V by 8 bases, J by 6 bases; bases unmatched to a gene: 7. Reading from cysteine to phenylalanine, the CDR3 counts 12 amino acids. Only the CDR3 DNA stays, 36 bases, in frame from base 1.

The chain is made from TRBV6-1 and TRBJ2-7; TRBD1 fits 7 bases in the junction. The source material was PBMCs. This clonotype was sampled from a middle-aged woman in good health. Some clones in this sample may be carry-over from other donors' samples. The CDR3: CASGRTGAEQYF. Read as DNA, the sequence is TGTGCCAGCGGCCGAACAGGGGCCGAGCAGTACTTC.